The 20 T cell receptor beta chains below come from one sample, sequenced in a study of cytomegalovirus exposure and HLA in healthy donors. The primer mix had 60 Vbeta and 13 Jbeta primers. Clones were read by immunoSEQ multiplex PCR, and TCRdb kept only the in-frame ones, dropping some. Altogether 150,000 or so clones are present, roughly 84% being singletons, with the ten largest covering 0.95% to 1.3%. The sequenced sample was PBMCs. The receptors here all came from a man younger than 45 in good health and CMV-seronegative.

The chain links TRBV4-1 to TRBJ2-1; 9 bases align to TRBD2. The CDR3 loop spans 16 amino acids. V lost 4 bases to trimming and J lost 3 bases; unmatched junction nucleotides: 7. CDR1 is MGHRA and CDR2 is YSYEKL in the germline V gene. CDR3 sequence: CASSPLAGNGYNEQFF. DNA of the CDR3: TGCGCCAGCAGCCCCCTAGCGGGGAATGGCTACAATGAGCAGTTCTTC.

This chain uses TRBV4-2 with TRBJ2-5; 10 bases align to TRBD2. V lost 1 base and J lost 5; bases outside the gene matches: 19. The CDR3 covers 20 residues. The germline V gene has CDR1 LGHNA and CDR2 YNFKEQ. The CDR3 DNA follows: TGTGCCAGCAGCCAAGCAAACCGGCGAGTAGGTACTAGCGGGACGGAGACCCAGTACTTC. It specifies CASSQANRRVGTSGTETQYF.

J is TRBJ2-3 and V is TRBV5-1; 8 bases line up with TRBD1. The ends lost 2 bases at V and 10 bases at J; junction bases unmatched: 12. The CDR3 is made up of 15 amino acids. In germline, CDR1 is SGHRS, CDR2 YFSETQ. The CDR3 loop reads CASSFFRDRFGAQYF. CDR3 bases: TGCGCCAGCAGCTTCTTCCGGGACAGGTTCGGGGCGCAGTATTTT.

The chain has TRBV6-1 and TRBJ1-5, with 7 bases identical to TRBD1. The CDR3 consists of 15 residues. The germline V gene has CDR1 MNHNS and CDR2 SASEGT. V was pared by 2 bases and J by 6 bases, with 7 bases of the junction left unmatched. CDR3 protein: CASSEQGVMVQPQHF. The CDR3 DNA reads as TGTGCCAGCAGTGAACAGGGGGTGATGGTTCAGCCCCAGCATTTT.

The DNA for the CDR3 is TGTGCCATCAGTGAGTCGACGGGGTTGCAGACCCAGTACTTC. Amino acids: CAISESTGLQTQYF. V is TRBV10-3 and J is TRBJ2-5; TRBD2 is a possible D gene (5 bases). V was pared by 0 bases and J by 6 bases, with 11 bases between. The CDR3 length is 14 residues. Germline V gives CDR1 ENHRY, CDR2 SYGVKD.

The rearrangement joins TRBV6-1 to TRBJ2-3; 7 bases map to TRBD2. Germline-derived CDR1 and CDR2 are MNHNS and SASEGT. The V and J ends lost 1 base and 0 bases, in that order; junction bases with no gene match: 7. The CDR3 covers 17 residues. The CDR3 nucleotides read TGTGCCAGCAGTGAAGTCGCAGCTAGCGGCAGCACAGATACGCAGTATTTT. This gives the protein CASSEVAASGSTDTQYF.

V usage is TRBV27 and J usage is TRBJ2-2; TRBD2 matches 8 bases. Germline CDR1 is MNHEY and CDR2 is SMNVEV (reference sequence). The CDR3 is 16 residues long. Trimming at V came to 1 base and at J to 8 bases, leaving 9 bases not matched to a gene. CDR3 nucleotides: TGTGCCAGCAGTTTATTAACCGGGAGGGCCGGTGGGGAGCTGTTTTTT. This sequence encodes CASSLLTGRAGGELFF.

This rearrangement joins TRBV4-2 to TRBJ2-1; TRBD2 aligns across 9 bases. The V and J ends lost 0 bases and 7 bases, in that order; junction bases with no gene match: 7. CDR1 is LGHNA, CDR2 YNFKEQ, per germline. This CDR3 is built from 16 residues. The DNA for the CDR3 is TGTGCCAGCAGCCAAGACCGAGCGGGGGGACTGAATGAGCAGTTCTTC. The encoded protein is CASSQDRAGGLNEQFF.

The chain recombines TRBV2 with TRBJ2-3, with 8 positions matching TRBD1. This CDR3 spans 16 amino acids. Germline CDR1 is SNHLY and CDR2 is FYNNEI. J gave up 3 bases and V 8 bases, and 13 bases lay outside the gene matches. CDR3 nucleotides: TGTGCCAGCCTTAGGCCCGGGACAGGTCGGACAGATACGCAGTATTTT. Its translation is CASLRPGTGRTDTQYF.

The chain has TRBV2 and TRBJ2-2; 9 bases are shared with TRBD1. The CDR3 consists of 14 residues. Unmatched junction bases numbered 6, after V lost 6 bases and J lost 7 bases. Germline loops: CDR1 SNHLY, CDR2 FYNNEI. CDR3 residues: CASRIQGAVGELFF. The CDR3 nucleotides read TGTGCCAGCAGGATACAGGGGGCCGTCGGGGAGCTGTTTTTT.

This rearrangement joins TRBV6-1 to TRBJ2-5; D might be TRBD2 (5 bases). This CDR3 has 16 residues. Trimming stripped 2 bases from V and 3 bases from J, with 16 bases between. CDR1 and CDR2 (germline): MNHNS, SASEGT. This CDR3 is CASSEIFSGFKETQYF. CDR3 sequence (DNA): TGTGCCAGCAGTGAAATTTTCAGCGGCTTTAAAGAGACCCAGTACTTC.

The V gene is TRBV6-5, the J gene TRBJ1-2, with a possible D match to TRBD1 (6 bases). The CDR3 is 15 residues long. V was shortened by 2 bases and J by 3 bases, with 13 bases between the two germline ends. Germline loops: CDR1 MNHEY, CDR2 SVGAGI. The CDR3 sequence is CASSYHKGGDYGYTF. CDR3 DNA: TGTGCCAGCAGTTACCATAAAGGGGGGGACTATGGCTACACCTTC.

As DNA, the CDR3 is TGTGCCAGCAGTAAAGGGTACAGGGGACCTCAGCCCCAGCATTTT. Translated: CASSKGYRGPQPQHF. The V and J genes are TRBV6-5 and TRBJ1-5; 7 positions match TRBD1. In germline, CDR1 is MNHEY, CDR2 SVGAGI. The CDR3 is 15 amino acids. The ends lost 5 bases at V and 6 bases at J; junction bases unmatched: 10.

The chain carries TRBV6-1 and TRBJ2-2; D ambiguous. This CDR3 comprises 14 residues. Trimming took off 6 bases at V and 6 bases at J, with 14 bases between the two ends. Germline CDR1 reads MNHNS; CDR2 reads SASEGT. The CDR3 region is CASRNRAPPGELFF. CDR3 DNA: TGTGCCAGCAGGAACAGAGCTCCGCCCGGGGAGCTGTTTTTT.

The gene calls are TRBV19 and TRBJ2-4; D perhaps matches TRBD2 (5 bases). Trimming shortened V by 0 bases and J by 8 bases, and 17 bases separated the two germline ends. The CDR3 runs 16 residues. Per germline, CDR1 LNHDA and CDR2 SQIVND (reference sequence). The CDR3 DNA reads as TGTGCCAGTAGTATAGATCCCAGGCTGTTGAGGGACATTCAGTACTTC. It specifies CASSIDPRLLRDIQYF. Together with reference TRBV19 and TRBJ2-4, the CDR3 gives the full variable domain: DGGITQSPKYLFRKEGQNVTLSCEQNLNHDAMYWYRQDPGQGLRLIYYSQIVNDFQKGDIAEGYSVSREKKESFPLTVTSAQKNPTAFYLCASSIDPRLLRDIQYFGAGTRLSVL.

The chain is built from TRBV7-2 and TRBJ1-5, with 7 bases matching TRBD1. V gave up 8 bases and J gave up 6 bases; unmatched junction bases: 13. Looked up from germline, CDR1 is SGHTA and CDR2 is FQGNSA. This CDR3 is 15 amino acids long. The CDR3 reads CASARGYPGGQPQHF. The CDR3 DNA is TGTGCCAGCGCAAGGGGATACCCAGGGGGTCAGCCCCAGCATTTT. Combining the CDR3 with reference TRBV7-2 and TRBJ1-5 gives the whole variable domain GAGVSQSPSNKVTEKGKDVELRCDPISGHTALYWYRQSLGQGLEFLIYFQGNSAPDKSGLPSDRFSAERTGGSVSTLTIQRTQQEDSAVYLCASARGYPGGQPQHFGDGTRLSIL.

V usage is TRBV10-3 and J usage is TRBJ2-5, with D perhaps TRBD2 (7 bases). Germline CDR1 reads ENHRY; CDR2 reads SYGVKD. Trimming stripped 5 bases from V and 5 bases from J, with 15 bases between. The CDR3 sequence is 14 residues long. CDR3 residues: CAISLTRGGETQYF. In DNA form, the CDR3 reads TGTGCCATCAGTCTAACTAGGGGGGGGGAGACCCAGTACTTC.

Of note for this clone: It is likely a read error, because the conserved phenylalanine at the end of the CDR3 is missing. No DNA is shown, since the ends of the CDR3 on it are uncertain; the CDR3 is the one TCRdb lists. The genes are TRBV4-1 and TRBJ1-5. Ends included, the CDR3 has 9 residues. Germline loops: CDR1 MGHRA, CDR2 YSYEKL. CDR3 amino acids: CASSQAPSE.

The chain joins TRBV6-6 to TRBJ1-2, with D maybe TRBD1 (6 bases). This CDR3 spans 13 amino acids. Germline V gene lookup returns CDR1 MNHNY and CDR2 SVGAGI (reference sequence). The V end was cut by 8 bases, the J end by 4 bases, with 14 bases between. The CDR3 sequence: CASAPGGAYGYTF. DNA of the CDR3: TGTGCCAGCGCGCCGGGGGGCGCCTATGGCTACACCTTC.

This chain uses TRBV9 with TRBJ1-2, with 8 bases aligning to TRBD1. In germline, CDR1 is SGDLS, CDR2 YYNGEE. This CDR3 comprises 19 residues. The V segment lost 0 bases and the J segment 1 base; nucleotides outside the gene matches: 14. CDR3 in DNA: TGTGCCAGCAGCGTAGGCTTTGGACAGGGAAAAAGGGGTAACTATGGCTACACCTTC. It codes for CASSVGFGQGKRGNYGYTF.